This TCR beta chain was documented in a study of CD8 T cells in ankylosing spondylitis. TCRdb re-called the 5' RACE reads through MiXCR, storing one row per CDR3 protein. The data contain under 450,000 distinct CDR3 sequences, roughly 22% of them singletons. Study findings and constraints: The authors found the disease-linked clones to be CD8+ and relatively rare in peripheral blood. Blood from ankylosing spondylitis patients appeared to carry a characteristic roughly 8-variant TCR beta motif. Matched ankylosing spondylitis synovial fluid reportedly contained a significantly enriched population of disease-linked clones.

V dropped 10 bases and J dropped 6 bases, with 10 bases sitting between them. This CDR3 is built from 10 residues. Germline CDR1 and CDR2: MNHEY and SVGEGT. As regards this clonotype: Its antigen is undetermined.

The chain couples TRBV6-2 or TRBV6-3 to TRBJ2-7, with no clear D. The TCR was taken from a male donor with ankylosing spondylitis or in good health (not recorded which). Sequencing used blood, either unsorted or a sorted T cell fraction (not recorded which). CDR3 region: CATLFGEQYF. In DNA form, the CDR3 reads TGTGCCACCCTCTTTGGCGAGCAGTACTTC.